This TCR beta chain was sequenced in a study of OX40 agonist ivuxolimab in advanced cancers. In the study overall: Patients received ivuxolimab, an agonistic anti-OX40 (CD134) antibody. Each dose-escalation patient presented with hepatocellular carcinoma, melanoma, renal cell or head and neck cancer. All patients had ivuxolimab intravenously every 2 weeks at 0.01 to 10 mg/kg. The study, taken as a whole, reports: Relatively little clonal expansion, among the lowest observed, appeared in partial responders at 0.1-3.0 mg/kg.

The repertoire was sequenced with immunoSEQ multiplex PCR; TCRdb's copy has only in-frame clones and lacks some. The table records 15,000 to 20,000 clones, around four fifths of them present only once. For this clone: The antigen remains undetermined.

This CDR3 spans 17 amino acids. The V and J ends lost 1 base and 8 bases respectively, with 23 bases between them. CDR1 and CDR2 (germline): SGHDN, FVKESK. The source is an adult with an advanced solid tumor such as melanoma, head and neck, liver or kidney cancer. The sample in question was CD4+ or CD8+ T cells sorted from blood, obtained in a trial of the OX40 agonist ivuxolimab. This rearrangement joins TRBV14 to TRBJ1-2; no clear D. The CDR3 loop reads CASSQGVLSGVREGYTF. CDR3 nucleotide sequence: TGTGCCAGCAGCCAAGGGGTGCTCTCAGGAGTCCGTGAGGGCTACACCTTC.